This T cell receptor (beta chain) originates from a study of blood T cell repertoires in COVID-19. The wider study: Sources were T cells, B-cell-depleted T cells, or PBMCs; the material itself was cDNA or gDNA.

The data were produced by immunoSEQ multiplex PCR, yet TCRdb's version contains in-frame clones alone and is incomplete. The repertoire includes some 240,000 clones, 75% to 90% of them detected once, and 2.5% to 3.5% sits in the top ten. The CDR3 totals 16 residues. Germline CDR1 and CDR2: SGHVS and FQNEAQ. V shed 5 bases and J 8 bases; nucleotides not matched to a gene: 15. This study enrolled people aged about 18 to 100 from approximately 25 US geographic areas. Cohorts were determined from participant-reported clinical history. Material for sequencing was PBMCs or T cells enriched from blood (not recorded which). The sequence was obtained from a woman in her forties with acute COVID-19. The chain recombines TRBV7-8 with TRBJ2-1, with 7 bases fitting TRBD2. For the CDR3, the DNA is TGTGCCAGCAGCCCCATTAGCGGGCGGAGGGTTGATGAGCAGTTCTTC. It is translated as CASSPISGRRVDEQFF.